The 19 T cell receptor beta chains below come from one sample, sequenced in a study of Ad26.COV2.S vaccination and SARS-CoV-2 variants. Method: immunoSEQ multiplex PCR; TCRdb's copy keeps in-frame clones and lacks some. The sample carries around 270,000 clones, around 85% recorded once. Regarding treatment: around 19 received Ad26.COV2.S at low or high dose, single or two shots; roughly 5 received placebo; per-sample allocation not given. Day 63 after the first injection of vaccine or placebo was the sampling time. The input for sequencing was peripheral blood, taken in a trial of Ad26.COV2.S vaccine versus placebo. The receptors shown here come from a person aged 18-60 years who received the Ad26.COV2.S COVID-19 vaccine or a placebo.

This clone was observed at least ten times. Other nucleotide sequences in the sample specify the same CDR3. The chain recombines TRBV18 with TRBJ1-5; no reliable D call. The CDR3 covers 13 residues. Trimming removed 6 bases at V and 1 base at J, with 7 bases between. The germline V gene has CDR1 KGHSH and CDR2 LQKENI. The CDR3 DNA follows: TGTGCCAGCTCGCCGGACAGCAATCAGCCCCAGCATTTT. Translating gives CASSPDSNQPQHF.

The chain recombines TRBV4-3 with TRBJ1-4, with 8 bases that match TRBD1. Germline-derived CDR1 and CDR2 are LGHNA and YSLEER. Trimming removed 3 bases from V and 0 bases from J; junction bases left unmatched: 12. This CDR3 comprises 19 residues. CDR3 DNA: TGCGCCAGCAGCCAGGACTCCGGGACAGGAGCACCAACTAATGAAAAACTGTTTTTT. Translation: CASSQDSGTGAPTNEKLFF.

The chain couples TRBV6-1 to TRBJ1-2, with 9 bases lining up with TRBD1. The CDR3 runs 17 residues. Per germline, CDR1 MNHNS and CDR2 SASEGT. With 2 bases clipped from V and 2 bases from J, the junction kept 9 bases outside the gene matches. CDR3 in DNA: TGTGCCAGCAGTGAACCGGTGGGGGACAGGGCCAACTATGGCTACACCTTC. Protein product: CASSEPVGDRANYGYTF.

The chain recombines TRBV29-1 with TRBJ2-1; D gene uncertain. This CDR3 spans 11 amino acids. From germline, CDR1 is SQVTM and CDR2 ANQGSEA. V lost 5 bases and J lost 3, with 5 bases in between. The CDR3 reads CSVKIYNEQFF. The CDR3 DNA sequence: TGCAGCGTTAAAATCTACAATGAGCAGTTCTTC.

The rearrangement uses TRBV19 and TRBJ2-2, with 10 bases matching TRBD1. Per the germline V gene, CDR1 is LNHDA and CDR2 is SQIVND (reference sequence). The CDR3 has 16 amino acids. The J segment lost 5 bases and the V segment lost 1 base, leaving 4 bases of the junction unmatched. The CDR3 loop reads CASSIVWTGGTGELFF. CDR3 DNA: TGTGCCAGTAGTATAGTTTGGACAGGGGGAACCGGGGAGCTGTTTTTT.

In this sample, this clone turned up once. V and J are TRBV6-5 and TRBJ1-2, with 7 nucleotides matching TRBD1. CDR3 length equals 16 residues. J gave up 8 bases and V 0 bases, and 12 bases lay outside the gene matches. The germline CDR1 and CDR2 sequences are MNHEY and SVGAGI. CDR3 sequence reads: CASSYSPTGLPQGYTF. CDR3 DNA: TGTGCCAGCAGTTACTCACCGACAGGGCTCCCCCAAGGCTACACCTTC.

The chain links TRBV7-9 to TRBJ2-5, with D unresolved. Trimming took 5 bases from V and 2 from J, leaving 12 bases between them. This CDR3 comprises 14 residues. CDR1 and CDR2 from the germline V gene are SEHNR and FQNEAQ (reference sequence). CDR3 in amino acids: CASSLTLFQETQYF. The CDR3 nucleotides are TGTGCCAGCAGCCTGACACTATTTCAAGAGACCCAGTACTTC.

This chain connects TRBV6-5 to TRBJ1-1; 7 nucleotides match TRBD1. The germline gives CDR1 MNHEY, CDR2 SVGAGI. The CDR3 loop spans 16 amino acids. J lost 3 bases, V lost 0 bases, and 7 bases had no gene match. In nucleotides, the CDR3 is TGTGCCAGCAGTTACTCGCTGGAGGGGGCTTACACTGAAGCTTTCTTT. Residues: CASSYSLEGAYTEAFF.

This chain joins TRBV5-6 and TRBJ1-2, with D unresolved. There are 14 residues in the CDR3. The V end was cut by 5 bases, the J end by 4 bases, with 15 bases between. Germline CDR1 and CDR2: SGHDT and YYEEEE. CDR3 bases: TGTGCCAGCAGTCAAACTAGGGCAGTCTATGGCTACACCTTC. Residues: CASSQTRAVYGYTF.

The CDR3 DNA reads as TGTGCCAGCAGCCAAGCTGGCATTCTACTCTCTGGGGCCAACGTCCTGACTTTC. Translation: CASSQAGILLSGANVLTF. The rearrangement uses TRBV3-1 (or the pseudogene TRBV3-2) and TRBJ2-6; no clear D gene. The CDR3 totals 18 residues. V lost 1 base and J lost 0, with 13 bases in between. The germline CDR1 and CDR2 sequences are LGHDT and YNNKEL (reference sequence).

V is TRBV7-2 and J is TRBJ1-2; TRBD1 might be the D (5 bases). Germline CDR1 and CDR2: SGHTA and FQGNSA. The CDR3 runs to 14 residues. V was cut by 2 bases and J by 7 bases, with 14 bases left in between. The CDR3 DNA reads as TGTGCCAGCAGCTTACTCCAGCAGGGCGGTGGCTACACCTTC. It is translated as CASSLLQQGGGYTF.

The V call is TRBV6-2 or TRBV6-3, the J call TRBJ2-7, with 9 bases matching TRBD1. The trim removed 4 bases at V and 5 bases at J, leaving 9 bases unmatched. The CDR3 has 15 amino acids. Per germline, CDR1 MNHEY and CDR2 SVGEGT. The CDR3 region has the DNA TGTGCCAGCAGTTTTCTCAGGACAGGGGTCCACGAGCAGTACTTC. Amino acid sequence: CASSFLRTGVHEQYF.

This chain joins TRBV6-2 or TRBV6-3 and TRBJ1-1; 10 bases fit TRBD1. The CDR3 is 19 amino acids. Germline lookup yields CDR1 MNHEY and CDR2 SVGEGT. Losses at the gene ends were 2 bases for V and 4 bases for J; bases not matched to a gene: 16. The CDR3 coding sequence is TGTGCCAGCAGTTACCCTTTCCCGGGACAGGGGAATGGTGGCACTGAAGCTTTCTTT. It codes for CASSYPFPGQGNGGTEAFF.

The rearrangement uses TRBV13 and TRBJ2-7; D may match TRBD1 or TRBD2 (5 bases each). V lost 2 bases to trimming and J lost 2 bases, with 16 bases between them. CDR1 PRHDT and CDR2 FYEKMQ come from the germline V gene (reference sequence). The CDR3 runs 16 residues. This chain's CDR3 is CASSLTSLRGPYEQYV. The CDR3 coding sequence is TGTGCCAGCAGCTTAACGTCACTGAGGGGACCCTACGAGCAGTACGTC.

V gene TRBV19 combines with J gene TRBJ1-2; D remains ambiguous. CDR3 size: 12 residues. Between the trimmed V and J ends, which lost 4 bases and 4 bases, there was a span of 7 bases. Per the germline V gene, CDR1 is LNHDA and CDR2 is SQIVND (reference sequence). The CDR3 DNA follows: TGTGCCAGTAGTACCAGGCTCTATGGCTACACCTTC. This sequence encodes CASSTRLYGYTF.

This clone was counted a single time. The chain has TRBV5-1 and TRBJ1-4; no reliable D call. CDR3 length: 15 amino acids. The V gene's germline CDR1 is SGHRS and CDR2 YFSETQ. V lost 0 bases and J 5 bases, leaving 11 bases between the germline ends. The CDR3 loop reads CASSLVQSPNEKLFF. Here the CDR3 DNA reads TGCGCCAGCAGCTTGGTTCAGAGTCCAAATGAAAAACTGTTTTTT.

This rearrangement joins TRBV7-3 to TRBJ2-1, with D perhaps TRBD1 (6 bases). Germline V gene lookup returns CDR1 SGHTA and CDR2 FQGTGA. V lost 5 bases and J 9 bases, leaving 14 bases between the germline ends. CDR3 length equals 13 residues. The CDR3 protein is CASSPKLGGEQFF. The CDR3 region has the DNA TGTGCCAGCAGCCCGAAACTAGGGGGTGAGCAGTTCTTC.

The CDR3 sequence: CASSLGGSSSYEQYV. Written as DNA, the CDR3 is TGTGCCAGCAGTTTGGGCGGGAGTTCGTCCTACGAGCAGTACGTC. This rearrangement joins TRBV6-2 or TRBV6-3 to TRBJ2-7; 7 nucleotides agree with TRBD2. J gave up 1 base and V 4 bases, and 7 bases lay outside the gene matches. This CDR3 has 15 residues. Germline CDR1 and CDR2: MNHEY and SVGEGT.

DNA for the CDR3: TGTGCCTGGAGCCAACTAGACGGGTCACAAGAGACCCAGTACTTC. It specifies CAWSQLDGSQETQYF. The chain is built from TRBV30 and TRBJ2-5; a possible D gene is TRBD2 (5 bases). The CDR3 length is 15 residues. From germline, CDR1 is GTSNPN and CDR2 SVGIG (reference sequence). V gave up 3 bases and J gave up 2 bases, with 16 bases separating them.